This entry is about one TCR beta chain. The target antigen is unknown. Profiled with immunoSEQ multiplex PCR; TCRdb holds only in-frame clones, not every one. Here the sample spans about 96,000 clones, 79% being singletons. This entry comes from a study of glioma-infiltrating T cells after dendritic cell vaccination. Study as a whole: Between about 2002 and 2013, patients got autologous tumor lysate-pulsed dendritic cell vaccines. Dendritic cells derived from monocytes and pulsed with autologous tumor lysate formed the vaccine. Three intradermal dendritic cell vaccine injections were given every two weeks.

Study results and caveats: Survival was not directly related to TCR clonality in these patients.

This sequence was found in a human donor with glioblastoma. Sample: blood, taken before dendritic cell vaccination.

In DNA, the CDR3 is TGTGCCAGTAGACCATCGGTACGGAGGGCCTACTATGGCTACACCTTC. Translation gives CASRPSVRRAYYGYTF. This sequence joins TRBV19 and TRBJ1-2; D call uncertain. The germline V gene has CDR1 LNHDA and CDR2 SQIVND (reference sequence). The CDR3 has 16 amino acids. V was cut by 6 bases and J by 3 bases, with 20 bases left in between.